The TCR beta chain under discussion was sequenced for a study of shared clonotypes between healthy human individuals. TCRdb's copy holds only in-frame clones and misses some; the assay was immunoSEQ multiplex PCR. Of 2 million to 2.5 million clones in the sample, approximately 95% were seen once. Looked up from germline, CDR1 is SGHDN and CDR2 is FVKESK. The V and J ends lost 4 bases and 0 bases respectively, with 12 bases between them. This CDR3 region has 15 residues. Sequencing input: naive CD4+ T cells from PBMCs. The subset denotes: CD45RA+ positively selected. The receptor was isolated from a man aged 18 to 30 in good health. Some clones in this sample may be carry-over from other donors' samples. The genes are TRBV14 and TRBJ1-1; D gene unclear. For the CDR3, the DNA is TGTGCCAGCAGCCGTTCGGGTGGGATGAACACTGAAGCTTTCTTT. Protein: CASSRSGGMNTEAFF. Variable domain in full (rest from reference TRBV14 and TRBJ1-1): EAGVTQFPSHSVIEKGQTVTLRCDPISGHDNLYWYRRVMGKEIKFLLHFVKESKQDESGMPNNRFLAERTGGTYSTLKVQPAELEDSGVYFCASSRSGGMNTEAFFGQGTRLTVV.